This T cell receptor (beta chain) stems from a study of early T cells in non-severe SARS-CoV-2 infection. On this clonotype itself: Its antigen is still unknown.

Unique molecular identifiers (one per individual cDNA molecule) were attached. TCRdb re-called the 5' RACE reads with MiXCR, one entry per CDR3 protein. Here the sample spans about 100,000 distinct CDR3 sequences, less than 15% being singletons. Broader study findings: Anti-spike CD8 responses were favored by VDJdb matching, which missed private and CD4 specificities.

The V gene lost 5 bases and the J gene lost 4 bases, with 8 bases spanning the gap. The CDR3 sequence is 12 residues long. Germline V gene lookup returns CDR1 SGHVS and CDR2 FNYEAQ. The receptor was derived from an adult who was a healthcare worker with PCR-confirmed SARS-CoV-2 infection or an uninfected control (not recorded which). The chain has TRBV7-6 and TRBJ1-1; D is unresolved. Sequenced sample: whole blood. CDR3 coding DNA: TGTGCCAGCAGCCCCCCTGGCACTGAAGCTTTCTTT. It codes for CASSPPGTEAFF. Drawing the rest from reference TRBV7-6 and TRBJ1-1, the complete variable domain is GAGVSQSPRYKVTKRGQDVALRCDPISGHVSLYWYRQALGQGPEFLTYFNYEAQQDKSGLPNDRFSAERPEGSISTLTIQRTEQRDSAMYRCASSPPGTEAFFGQGTRLTVV.